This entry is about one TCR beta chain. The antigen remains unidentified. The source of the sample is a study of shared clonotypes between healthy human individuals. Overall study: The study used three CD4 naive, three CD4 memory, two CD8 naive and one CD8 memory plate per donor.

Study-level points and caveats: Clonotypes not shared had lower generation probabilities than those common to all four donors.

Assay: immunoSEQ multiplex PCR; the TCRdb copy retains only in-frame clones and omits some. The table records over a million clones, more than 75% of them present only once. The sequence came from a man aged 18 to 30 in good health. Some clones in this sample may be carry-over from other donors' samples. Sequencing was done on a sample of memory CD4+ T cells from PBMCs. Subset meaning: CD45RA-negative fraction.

The CDR3 loop reads CASSLSMLAGGNYEQYF. DNA for the CDR3: TGTGCCAGCAGCTTATCGATGCTAGCGGGAGGGAACTACGAGCAGTACTTC. This chain connects TRBV11-1 to TRBJ2-7; 12 bases fit TRBD2. The CDR3 totals 17 residues. Germline V gene lookup returns CDR1 SGHAT and CDR2 FQDESV (reference sequence). Trimming at V came to 2 bases and at J to 3 bases, leaving 8 bases not matched to a gene.